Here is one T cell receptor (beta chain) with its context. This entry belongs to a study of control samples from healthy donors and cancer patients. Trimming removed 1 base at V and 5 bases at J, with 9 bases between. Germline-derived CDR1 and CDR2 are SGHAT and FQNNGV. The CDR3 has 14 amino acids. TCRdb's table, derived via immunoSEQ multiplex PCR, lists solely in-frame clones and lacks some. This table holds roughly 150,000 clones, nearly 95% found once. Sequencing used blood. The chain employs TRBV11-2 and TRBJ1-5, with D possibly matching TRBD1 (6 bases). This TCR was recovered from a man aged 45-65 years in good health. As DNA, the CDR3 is TGTGCCAGCAGCTTAGCAGGGGCGGATCAGCCCCAGCATTTT. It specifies CASSLAGADQPQHF.